The sequence of this T cell receptor beta chain was determined in a study of blood T cell repertoires in COVID-19. Whole-study context: Samples of COVID-19 (acute and convalescent) were obtained from the United States, Italy and Spain. PBMCs, B-cell-depleted T cells, or T cells were the source of the cDNA or gDNA that made up the material.

Trimming cost V 2 bases and J 5 bases, with 3 bases left between them. CDR1 MNHNY and CDR2 SVGAGI come from the germline V gene (reference sequence). This CDR3 spans 12 amino acids. Authors' processing steps: Estimates of nucleated cell counts were drawn from the amplification of reference gene primers. Only in-frame clones appear in the TCRdb table, and some are missing; sequencing was by immunoSEQ multiplex PCR. D and trimming were read from the DNA, whereas the V and J calls and clone size are those reported in that table. The table shows more than 200,000 clones, with 83% occurring only once. V is TRBV6-6 and J is TRBJ2-2; D call uncertain. The sequenced material came from peripheral blood. The sequence came from a man in his forties or fifties with active or convalescent COVID-19. CDR3 bases: TGTGCCAGCAGTTACCTTACCGGGGAGCTGTTTTTT. It encodes CASSYLTGELFF.